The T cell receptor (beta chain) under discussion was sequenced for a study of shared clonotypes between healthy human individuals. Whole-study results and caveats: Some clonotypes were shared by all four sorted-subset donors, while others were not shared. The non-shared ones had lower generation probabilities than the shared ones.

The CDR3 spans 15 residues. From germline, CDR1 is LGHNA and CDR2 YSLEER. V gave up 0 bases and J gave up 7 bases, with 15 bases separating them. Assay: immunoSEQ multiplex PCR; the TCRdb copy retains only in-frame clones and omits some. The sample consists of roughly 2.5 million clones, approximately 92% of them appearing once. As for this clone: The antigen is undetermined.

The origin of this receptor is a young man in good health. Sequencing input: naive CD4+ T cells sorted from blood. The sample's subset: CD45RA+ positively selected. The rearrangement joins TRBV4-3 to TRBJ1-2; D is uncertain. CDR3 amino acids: CASSQDLFSGSGYTF. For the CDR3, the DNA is TGCGCCAGCAGCCAAGATCTCTTCTCAGGAAGTGGCTACACCTTC.